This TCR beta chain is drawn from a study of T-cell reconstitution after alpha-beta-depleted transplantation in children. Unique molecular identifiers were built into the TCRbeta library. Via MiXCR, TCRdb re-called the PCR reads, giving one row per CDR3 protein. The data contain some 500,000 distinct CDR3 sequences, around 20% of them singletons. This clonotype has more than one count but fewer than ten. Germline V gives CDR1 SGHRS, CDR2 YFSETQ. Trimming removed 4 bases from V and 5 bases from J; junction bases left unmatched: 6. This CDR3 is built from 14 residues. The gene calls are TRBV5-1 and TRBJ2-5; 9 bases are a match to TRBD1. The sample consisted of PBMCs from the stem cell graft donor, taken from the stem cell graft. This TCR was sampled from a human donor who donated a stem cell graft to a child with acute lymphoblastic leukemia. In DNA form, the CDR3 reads TGCGCCAGCAGCGAACGGACAGGGGACGAGACCCAGTACTTC. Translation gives CASSERTGDETQYF.